A single sample gave rise to the 32 T cell receptor beta chains below, sequenced in a study of T-cell reconstitution after alpha-beta-depleted transplantation in children (dated by TCRdb to between 2015 and 2016). The receptor library was made with PCR. The reads were generated on an Illumina HiSeq 2500. TCR libraries were prepared with molecular barcoding, using unique molecular identifiers to normalize TCRbeta repertoire quantification. The raw public reads went through TCRdb reprocessing: fastp at Q25, MiXCR clone calling, in-frame beta chains kept. Every distinct CDR3 protein forms one entry, paired with its most common genes and DNA. For this sample the table gives about 110,000 distinct CDR3 sequences, of which around 6.4% were detected only once. The biggest ten clones account for roughly 20% of the sample. The sample's treatment or condition, from its label and the paper: allogeneic hematopoietic cell transplantation with graft depleted of TCRalphabeta T cells and CD19 B cells.

Sample: PBMCs, mostly from graft donor cells, taken 360 days after TCRalphabeta/CD19-depleted stem cell transplant. These receptors were obtained from a male patient aged 2-9 years who had a stem cell transplant for acute lymphoblastic leukemia, so the T cells may come from the graft donor.

V usage is TRBV27 and J usage is TRBJ2-7; TRBD1 or TRBD2 may be the D gene (5 bases each). The CDR3 contains 13 residues. Trimming took 3 bases from V and 3 from J, leaving 9 bases between them. Germline V gene sequence: CDR1 MNHEY, CDR2 SMNVEV (reference sequence). The CDR3 DNA is TGTGCCAGCAGTTTCGGGGCAGTCTACGAGCAGTACTTC. Protein product: CASSFGAVYEQYF.

This clonotype occurred a few times. The chain has TRBV2 and TRBJ1-1, with TRBD1 matching over 8 bases. The CDR3 runs 15 residues. Germline CDR1 and CDR2: SNHLY and FYNNEI. Unmatched junction bases numbered 11, after V lost 5 bases and J lost 6 bases. CDR3 DNA: TGTGCCAGCAGTTTTTTCCTGGACAGGGACGCTGAAGCTTTCTTT. Amino acids: CASSFFLDRDAEAFF.

This clonotype was observed a few times. This chain joins TRBV20-1 and TRBJ2-7, with 13 bases aligning to TRBD2. This CDR3 region has 16 residues. The trim removed 2 bases at V and 2 bases at J, leaving 6 bases unmatched. CDR1 and CDR2 from the germline V gene are DFQATT and SNEGSKA (reference sequence). The CDR3 nucleotides read TGCAGTGCTAGACGGACTAGCGGGAGTTTCACCTACGAGCAGTACTTC. As protein: CSARRTSGSFTYEQYF.

The chain is built from TRBV5-6 and TRBJ2-7, with D possibly being TRBD1 (6 bases). The CDR3 has 15 amino acids. Germline values: CDR1 SGHDT, CDR2 YYEEEE. V was trimmed by 4 bases and J by 2 bases, leaving 16 bases between them. In nucleotides, the CDR3 is TGTGCCAGCAGCCGCAGGACAGTTTACACCTACGAGCAGTACTTC. This encodes CASSRRTVYTYEQYF.

This clonotype appeared many times. The rearrangement links TRBV2 to TRBJ2-7; 8 bases match TRBD2. The V gene end was trimmed by 9 bases and the J gene end by 0 bases; junction bases not matched to a gene: 4. The CDR3 sequence is 13 residues long. From germline, CDR1 is SNHLY and CDR2 FYNNEI. CDR3 sequence reads: CASYGGGSYEQYF. DNA for the CDR3: TGTGCCAGTTACGGGGGGGGCTCCTACGAGCAGTACTTC.

This clonotype was counted many times. J is TRBJ2-7 and V is TRBV7-9; D is ambiguous. The CDR3 length is 15 residues. Trimming pared 2 bases from V and 2 bases from J, leaving 13 bases between. Germline CDR1 is SEHNR and CDR2 is FQNEAQ (reference sequence). For the CDR3, the DNA is TGTGCCAGCAGCTTAACGCCACGGCCGACCTACGAGCAGTACTTC. Its protein is CASSLTPRPTYEQYF.

The genes are TRBV5-1 and TRBJ2-5; the match to TRBD2 covers 9 bases. Germline V CDR1 and CDR2: SGHRS, YFSETQ. V lost 1 base to trimming and J lost 5 bases; unmatched junction nucleotides: 6. The CDR3 runs to 15 residues. CDR3 in DNA: TGCGCCAGCAGCTTGATTAGCGGGGGTAAGGAGACCCAGTACTTC. Its translation: CASSLISGGKETQYF.

This clonotype was seen at least ten times. The gene calls are TRBV24-1 and TRBJ1-2; D might be TRBD1 (6 bases). The CDR3 consists of 15 residues. Trimming removed 4 bases at V and 5 bases at J, with 16 bases between. CDR1 is KGHDR and CDR2 is SFDVKD in the germline V gene. The CDR3 loop reads CATSDSATTGYGYTF. CDR3 DNA sequence: TGTGCCACCAGTGACTCCGCGACGACAGGATATGGCTACACCTTC.

This clonotype occurred many times. The chain carries TRBV30 and TRBJ2-1; D is perhaps TRBD1 (5 bases). The CDR3 extends over 14 amino acids. V lost 4 bases, J lost 2 bases, and 12 bases lay in between. Germline-derived CDR1 and CDR2 are GTSNPN and SVGIG (reference sequence). The CDR3 region is CAWTQGSTYNEQFF. Here the CDR3 DNA reads TGTGCCTGGACCCAGGGAAGTACCTACAATGAGCAGTTCTTC.

This clonotype was observed a handful of times. The chain couples TRBV27 to TRBJ1-2; D gene unclear. Trimming removed 6 bases from V and 0 bases from J, with 11 bases in between. Germline CDR1 is MNHEY and CDR2 is SMNVEV (reference sequence). CDR3 length equals 14 residues. The CDR3 DNA follows: TGTGCCAGCAGCTTAGGCCCCACTAACTATGGCTACACCTTC. Its translation is CASSLGPTNYGYTF.

In its sample, this clonotype was seen many times. The chain combines TRBV6-5 with TRBJ2-2; 9 bases are shared with TRBD1. CDR3 length: 16 residues. Per the germline V gene, CDR1 is MNHEY and CDR2 is SVGAGI. The trim removed 7 bases at V and 7 bases at J, leaving 13 bases unmatched. The CDR3 region has the DNA TGTGCCAGCACCGACGGCGGGACAGGGAGCAGCGGGGAGCTGTTTTTT. Encoded protein: CASTDGGTGSSGELFF.

The chain carries TRBV3-1 and TRBJ2-1; TRBD1 matches 7 bases. CDR1 and CDR2 (germline): LGHDT, YNNKEL (reference sequence). The J segment lost 7 bases and the V segment lost 11 bases, leaving 23 bases of the junction unmatched. This CDR3 is built from 17 residues. CDR3 nucleotide sequence: TGTGCCCTCAGTCTGCCCGGGAAGGGGGCGATTAGAAATGAGCAGTTCTTC. Translation: CALSLPGKGAIRNEQFF.

This clonotype has ten or more counts. The V call is TRBV28, the J call TRBJ2-7; D unresolved. Germline V CDR1 and CDR2: MDHEN, SYDVKM. V lost 3 bases to trimming and J lost 4 bases, with 13 bases between them. The CDR3 sequence is 14 residues long. The CDR3 region is CASSLIPIGYEQYF. Here the CDR3 DNA reads TGTGCCAGCAGTTTGATCCCGATAGGGTACGAGCAGTACTTC.

This clonotype was seen a few times. The J gene is TRBJ1-4, the V gene TRBV28; D gene unclear. Trimming left V 5 bases short and J 3 bases short, with 10 bases between. This CDR3 contains 14 residues. Germline V gives CDR1 MDHEN, CDR2 SYDVKM. CDR3 sequence reads: CASSPTSSNEKLFF. The CDR3 DNA is TGTGCCAGCAGTCCGACATCCTCTAATGAAAAACTGTTTTTT.

This clonotype appeared a few times. The chain joins TRBV6-5 to TRBJ2-7, with D hard to call. CDR1 and CDR2 from the germline V gene are MNHEY and SVGAGI. The V gene lost 7 bases and the J gene lost 1 base, with 8 bases spanning the gap. The CDR3 consists of 12 residues. This CDR3 is CASNSPSYEQYF. In DNA form, the CDR3 reads TGTGCCAGCAATTCCCCGTCCTACGAGCAGTACTTC.

This clonotype has ten or more counts. The chain carries TRBV4-2 and TRBJ2-3; D is possibly TRBD1 (5 bases). The CDR3 is 16 amino acids. Looked up from germline, CDR1 is LGHNA and CDR2 is YNFKEQ. The V end lost 3 bases, the J end lost 2 bases, and 15 bases lay between the germline ends. This CDR3 is CASSQDGAQYTDTQYF. In nucleotides, the CDR3 is TGTGCCAGCAGCCAGGATGGGGCTCAATACACAGATACGCAGTATTTT.

This clonotype has ten or more counts. This chain links TRBV29-1 with TRBJ1-2; no clear D. V shed 5 bases and J shed 7 bases, with 17 bases lying between them. CDR1 is SQVTM, CDR2 ANQGSEA, per germline. This CDR3 contains 13 residues. CDR3 in DNA: TGCAGCGTTAAGAACCGAGGGTACCGTGGCTACACCTTC. It is translated as CSVKNRGYRGYTF.

In its sample, this clonotype was seen many times. This sequence joins TRBV4-2 and TRBJ2-7; TRBD2 aligns across 10 bases. This CDR3 is 14 amino acids long. CDR1 is LGHNA and CDR2 is YNFKEQ in the germline V gene. J lost 5 bases, V lost 3 bases, and 4 bases had no gene match. CDR3 bases: TGTGCCAGCAGCCAGAAGCGGGGGGGGAACGAGCAGTACTTC. Protein sequence: CASSQKRGGNEQYF.

This clonotype was seen many times. The chain employs TRBV5-1 and TRBJ2-7; 9 bases line up with TRBD1. The V gene end was trimmed by 0 bases and the J gene end by 2 bases; junction bases not matched to a gene: 9. Per the germline V gene, CDR1 is SGHRS and CDR2 is YFSETQ. The CDR3 loop spans 17 amino acids. Written as DNA, the CDR3 is TGCGCCAGCAGCTTGGAAAGGGACAGGGCATACACCTACGAGCAGTACTTC. It is translated as CASSLERDRAYTYEQYF.

In its sample, this clonotype was seen many times. The V call is TRBV25-1, the J call TRBJ2-5; 9 bases map to TRBD2. The CDR3 is made up of 21 amino acids. Germline V CDR1 and CDR2: MGHDK, SYGVNS. Germline trimming cut 5 bases from V and 0 bases from J; bases unmatched to any gene: 22. CDR3 nucleotide sequence: TGTGCCAGCAGTCCTTTGGGGTCCCGTCCCGTCCTAGCGGGGTACCAAGAGACCCAGTACTTC. Protein sequence: CASSPLGSRPVLAGYQETQYF.

This clonotype was counted ten times or more. CDR3 residues: CSVTKGSGFYNEQFF. In DNA form, the CDR3 reads TGCAGCGTCACTAAGGGTAGCGGGTTCTACAATGAGCAGTTCTTC. This chain links TRBV29-1 with TRBJ2-1; the match to TRBD2 covers 7 bases. In germline, CDR1 is SQVTM, CDR2 ANQGSEA. The J segment lost 3 bases and the V segment lost 6 bases, leaving 11 bases of the junction unmatched. The CDR3 has 15 residues.

This clonotype was seen repeatedly, ten times or more. The chain uses TRBV4-3 and TRBJ2-7, with 9 bases lining up with TRBD1. The CDR3 length is 14 residues. V gave up 4 bases and J gave up 6 bases; unmatched junction bases: 7. CDR1 is LGHNA, CDR2 YSLEER, per germline. CDR3 in amino acids: CASSPGTGYAEQYF. The CDR3 DNA sequence: TGCGCCAGCAGCCCCGGGACAGGGTATGCCGAGCAGTACTTC.

Ten or more counts support this clonotype. The chain is built from TRBV12-3 or TRBV12-4 and TRBJ1-1, with D unclear. This CDR3 is built from 13 residues. Trimming shortened V by 5 bases and J by 0 bases, and 7 bases separated the two germline ends. The CDR3 DNA reads TGTGCCAGCAGTCCCGGCTTGAACACTGAAGCTTTCTTT. Translated: CASSPGLNTEAFF.

This clonotype was detected ten times or more. V is TRBV4-3 and J is TRBJ2-4, with D hard to call. Looked up from germline, CDR1 is LGHNA and CDR2 is YSLEER. The length of the CDR3 is 17 residues. Trimming left V 4 bases short and J 4 bases short, with 20 bases between. The CDR3: CASSLRLGPSGKNIQYF. The CDR3 DNA is TGCGCCAGCAGCCTTCGGTTAGGGCCCTCCGGGAAAAACATTCAGTACTTC.

J is TRBJ2-2 and V is TRBV11-2, with 7 bases aligning to TRBD2. This CDR3 comprises 15 residues. CDR1 and CDR2 (germline): SGHAT, FQNNGV. V shed 3 bases and J 1 base; nucleotides not matched to a gene: 2. The CDR3 bases are TGTGCCAGCAGCTTGGAGCGGGGGAACACCGGGGAGCTGTTTTTT. Protein product: CASSLERGNTGELFF.

There are many counts of this clonotype. The chain recombines TRBV25-1 with TRBJ2-5, with D hard to call. The CDR3 is 14 residues long. V was pared by 3 bases and J by 1 base, with 9 bases between. Per germline, CDR1 MGHDK and CDR2 SYGVNS. The CDR3 region has the DNA TGTGCCAGCAGTGATCCGCTCCTCCAAGAGACCCAGTACTTC. It encodes CASSDPLLQETQYF.

This clonotype occurred a few times. The V call is TRBV5-1, the J call TRBJ2-5; TRBD2 agrees at 9 bases. Germline values: CDR1 SGHRS, CDR2 YFSETQ. The CDR3 has 14 amino acids. With V trimmed by 7 bases and J by 3 bases, 7 bases remained unmatched. The DNA of the CDR3 is TGCGCCAGCCGCCCCTCTAGCGGGAAAGAGACCCAGTACTTC. This encodes CASRPSSGKETQYF.

This clonotype has a handful of counts. This chain connects TRBV27 to TRBJ2-7; D is ambiguous. CDR3 length: 14 residues. Germline loops: CDR1 MNHEY, CDR2 SMNVEV (reference sequence). The V end lost 3 bases, the J end lost 3 bases, and 12 bases lay between the germline ends. Here the CDR3 DNA reads TGTGCCAGCAGTTTGAGCAGGAGTCGCTACGAGCAGTACTTC. It specifies CASSLSRSRYEQYF.

V gene TRBV4-3 combines with J gene TRBJ2-1; 8 nucleotides agree with TRBD2. The V gene end was trimmed by 1 base and the J gene end by 3 bases; junction bases not matched to a gene: 5. The CDR3 spans 16 residues. The germline gives CDR1 LGHNA, CDR2 YSLEER. CDR3 sequence: CASSQAAGGYYNEQFF. For the CDR3, the DNA is TGCGCCAGCAGCCAAGCGGCGGGGGGTTACTACAATGAGCAGTTCTTC.

This clonotype was seen repeatedly, ten times or more. The genes are TRBV7-9 and TRBJ2-1; D may be TRBD1 or TRBD2 (6 bases each). Trimming left V 6 bases short and J 3 bases short, with 15 bases between. The germline CDR1 and CDR2 sequences are SEHNR and FQNEAQ (reference sequence). This CDR3 has 15 residues. The CDR3 nucleotides are TGTGCCAGCAGGAAACAGGGAGGCGGCTACAATGAGCAGTTCTTC. It specifies CASRKQGGGYNEQFF.

This clonotype was seen many times. The V gene is TRBV10-3, the J gene TRBJ2-5, with 7 nucleotides matching TRBD2. Germline V CDR1 and CDR2: ENHRY, SYGVKD. Trimming took 3 bases from V and 3 from J; bases not matched to a gene: 10. CDR3 length equals 16 residues. DNA of the CDR3: TGTGCCATCAGTGACCCGCCGGCGGGAGCAAAAGAGACCCAGTACTTC. It translates to CAISDPPAGAKETQYF.

The chain is built from TRBV7-2 and TRBJ2-7, with D perhaps matching TRBD1 or TRBD2 (5 bases each). Germline assignment: CDR1 SGHTA and CDR2 FQGNSA. V was shortened by 2 bases and J by 3 bases, with 11 bases between the two germline ends. The CDR3 loop spans 14 amino acids. CDR3 region: CASSLIGAYYEQYF. As DNA, the CDR3 is TGTGCCAGCAGCTTAATCGGGGCATACTACGAGCAGTACTTC.